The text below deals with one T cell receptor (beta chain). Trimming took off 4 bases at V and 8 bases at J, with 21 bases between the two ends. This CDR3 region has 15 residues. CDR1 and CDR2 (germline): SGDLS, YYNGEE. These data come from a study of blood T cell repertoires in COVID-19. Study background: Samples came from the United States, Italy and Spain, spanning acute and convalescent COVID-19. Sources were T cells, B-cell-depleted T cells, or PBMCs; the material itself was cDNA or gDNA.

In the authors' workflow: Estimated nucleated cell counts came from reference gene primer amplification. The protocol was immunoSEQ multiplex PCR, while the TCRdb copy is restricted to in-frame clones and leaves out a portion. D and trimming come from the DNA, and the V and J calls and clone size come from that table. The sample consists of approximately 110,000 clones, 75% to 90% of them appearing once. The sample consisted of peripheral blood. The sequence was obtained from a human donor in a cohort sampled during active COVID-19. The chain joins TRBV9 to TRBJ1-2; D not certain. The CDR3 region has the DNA TGTGCCAGCAGCACTCCCCTCGGAGAGTCGGGGGGCTACACCTTC. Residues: CASSTPLGESGGYTF.